These T cell receptor beta chains were read from a single sample in a study of blood T cell repertoires in COVID-19. TCRdb's copy holds only in-frame clones and misses some; the assay was immunoSEQ multiplex PCR. The table records some 120,000 clones, around 81% of them present only once. Sequenced material: peripheral blood. The receptors stem from a man in his 60s with acute or convalescent COVID-19. Each CDR3 is given with its conserved first and last residue. Each record gives: D gene, J gene, CDR3 length, V gene, CDR3 protein. D genes are given only for firm matches.

TRBD1	TRBJ2-5	15	TRBV28	CASSLGTGIIETQYF
TRBD1	TRBJ1-4	16	TRBV5-4	CASSLPVGQGDEKLFF
-	TRBJ2-3	14	TRBV3-1/TRBV3-2	CASAQGLGTDTQYF
-	TRBJ1-1	14	TRBV21-1	CANPPEGMNTEAFF
-	TRBJ2-5	14	TRBV5-1	CATSDVEGAETQYF
-	TRBJ2-7	15	TRBV19	CASSMGGLGFYEQYF
TRBD1	TRBJ1-2	16	TRBV13	CASSSGVWDRRYGYTF
TRBD1	TRBJ1-1	15	TRBV28	CASISGTDMNTEAFF
TRBD2	TRBJ2-7	16	TRBV28	CASSDSSGSRVNEQYF
TRBD1	TRBJ2-7	15	TRBV5-1	CASSPLPGQGDEQYF
-	TRBJ1-5	14	TRBV6-5	CASSRTSSNQPQHF
-	TRBJ2-3	15	TRBV2	CASRETTTPTDTQYF
TRBD1	TRBJ2-7	14	TRBV11-2	CASALDRGPYEQYF
TRBD1	TRBJ2-3	17	TRBV10-2	CASSGPGTGPSTDTQYF
-	TRBJ2-1	16	TRBV5-1	CASSPAPSGSYNEQFF
TRBD1	TRBJ1-1	16	TRBV7-9	CASSLGDRGRHTEAFF
-	TRBJ1-5	15	TRBV30	CAWSPPGTQDQPQHF
-	TRBJ2-3	11	TRBV6-4	CASSDLRTQYF
-	TRBJ1-4	18	TRBV5-8	CASSGGADLFATNEKLFF
-	TRBJ2-5	13	TRBV10-3	CAIMQSGEETQYF
-	TRBJ2-7	17	TRBV7-9	CASSRTLGTPKSYEQYF
TRBD2	TRBJ2-2	14	TRBV6-5	CASRPGTSTGELFF
-	TRBJ1-2	13	TRBV21-1	CASSKPLIYGYTF
-	TRBJ2-2	14	TRBV5-1	CASFSGPNTGELFF
TRBD2	TRBJ2-1	18	TRBV27	CASSFPSPTGGSYNEQFF
-	TRBJ1-1	15	TRBV5-4	CASRPGGTQNTEAFF
-	TRBJ1-1	16	TRBV23-1	CASSPSEGHKNTEAFF
-	TRBJ2-2	15	TRBV30	CAWTSIRGNTGELFF
-	TRBJ1-1	13	TRBV12-5	CASGPPGGTEAFF
-	TRBJ2-3	13	TRBV28	CAHGRSSPDTQYF
-	TRBJ2-1	14	TRBV7-2	CASSLGTAYNEQFF
-	TRBJ2-7	13	TRBV12-3/TRBV12-4	CASSFRRGTGQYF
-	TRBJ1-5	13	TRBV11-2	CASSITGNQPQHF
TRBD1	TRBJ1-3	14	TRBV30	CAWSVGGLGNTIYF
-	TRBJ1-3	14	TRBV7-2	CASRPNYSGNTIYF
-	TRBJ2-7	16	TRBV5-5	CASSLAGAGDVYEQYF
TRBD2	TRBJ2-1	19	TRBV27	CASSSRDRTLAGGLNEQFF
TRBD1	TRBJ2-3	12	TRBV5-6	CASSLTGTGQYF
-	TRBJ2-7	15	TRBV6-5	CASSYSSGGSYEQYF
-	TRBJ1-5	15	TRBV19	CASSIRTVNNQPQHF
-	TRBJ1-2	14	TRBV5-4	CASSQVTPNYGYTF
-	TRBJ1-1	13	TRBV2	CASSFQGNTEAFF
-	TRBJ1-1	15	TRBV3-1/TRBV3-2	CASSQDSRGVTEAFF
-	TRBJ1-1	14	TRBV3-1/TRBV3-2	CASSQVSGLAEAFF
-	TRBJ2-5	16	TRBV23-1	CASSQSGGWTKETQYF
-	TRBJ2-7	15	TRBV3-1/TRBV3-2	CASSQEGAISYEQYF